Following are 18 T cell receptor beta chains from one sample sequenced in a study of shared clonotypes between healthy human individuals. Some clones are missing from TCRdb's copy, which holds only in-frame ones; the method was immunoSEQ multiplex PCR. The sample yields 2 million to 2.5 million clones, more than 85% seen once. Sequenced input: naive CD4+ T cells from PBMCs. Subset of the sample: CD45RA+ positively selected. Receptor source: a man aged 18 to 30 in good health. Some clones in this sample may be carry-over from other donors' samples.

J is TRBJ2-2 and V is TRBV2, with TRBD1 identical over 7 bases. CDR1 SNHLY and CDR2 FYNNEI come from the germline V gene. The CDR3 is made up of 14 amino acids. V shed 9 bases, J shed 5 bases, and the junction held 9 bases outside the gene matches. In nucleotides, the CDR3 is TGTGCCAGTTTATGGGACAGACCGACCGGGGAGCTGTTTTTT. Protein: CASLWDRPTGELFF.

The chain employs TRBV4-2 and TRBJ2-2; 11 bases agree with TRBD2. Germline CDR1 and CDR2: LGHNA and YNFKEQ. V lost 0 bases and J lost 2; bases outside the gene matches: 2. The CDR3 contains 17 residues. The CDR3 spells CASSQDLAGGNTGELFF. In DNA, the CDR3 is TGTGCCAGCAGCCAAGATCTAGCGGGAGGTAACACCGGGGAGCTGTTTTTT.

The chain carries TRBV28 and TRBJ1-5; unclear D gene. V was clipped by 4 bases and J by 1 base, with 11 bases between them. The CDR3 has 15 residues. The V gene's germline CDR1 is MDHEN and CDR2 SYDVKM. CDR3 coding DNA: TGTGCCAGCAGTTCTGCGCTCCAGAGCAATCAGCCCCAGCATTTT. As protein: CASSSALQSNQPQHF.

The sample holds a few counts of this clone. The CDR3 DNA reads as TGTGCCAGCAGCTTAGTCACTGAAGCTTTCTTT. Translated, it gives CASSLVTEAFF. The rearrangement links TRBV7-2 to TRBJ1-1; D is unclear. The CDR3 loop spans 11 amino acids. CDR1 is SGHTA, CDR2 FQGNSA, per germline. The V end was cut by 1 base, the J end by 4 bases, with 1 base between.

In its sample, this clone was seen a few times. This rearrangement joins TRBV6-1 to TRBJ2-7, with 9 bases identical to TRBD2. This CDR3 is built from 13 residues. V dropped 5 bases and J dropped 4; count of bases not matched to a gene: 3. The germline V gene encodes CDR1 MNHNS and CDR2 SASEGT. Here the CDR3 DNA reads TGTGCCAGCAGTCGACTAGCGGTATACGAGCAGTACTTC. This translates into CASSRLAVYEQYF.

This chain joins TRBV2 and TRBJ1-1; TRBD1 aligns across 9 bases. This CDR3 comprises 17 residues. V shed 6 bases, J shed 0 bases, and the junction held 11 bases outside the gene matches. Per the germline V gene, CDR1 is SNHLY and CDR2 is FYNNEI. Here the CDR3 reads CASRADRGPIMNTEAFF. The DNA of the CDR3 is TGTGCCAGCAGGGCGGACAGGGGTCCTATCATGAACACTGAAGCTTTCTTT.

The gene calls are TRBV15 and TRBJ2-1; D uncertain. CDR1 LNHNV and CDR2 YYDKDF come from the germline V gene (reference sequence). The CDR3 contains 12 residues. Deletions cut 0 bases from V and 9 bases from J, with 6 bases between. CDR3 loop: CATSREFTEQFF. The CDR3 nucleotides read TGTGCCACCAGCAGAGAGTTTACTGAGCAGTTCTTC.

J is TRBJ2-7 and V is TRBV10-3; 16 positions agree with TRBD2. Germline values: CDR1 ENHRY, CDR2 SYGVKD. V dropped 6 bases and J dropped 7; count of bases not matched to a gene: 15. The CDR3 sequence is 18 residues long. The CDR3: CAIRSGGTSGRAFREQYF. The CDR3 region has the DNA TGTGCCATCAGGTCCGGCGGGACTAGCGGGAGGGCCTTTAGGGAGCAGTACTTC.

The genes are TRBV2 and TRBJ2-7; no reliable D call. The CDR3 contains 14 residues. V lost 6 bases and J 2 bases, leaving 14 bases between the germline ends. Looked up from germline, CDR1 is SNHLY and CDR2 is FYNNEI. CDR3 loop: CASSPLLGPYEQYF. Written as DNA, the CDR3 is TGTGCCAGCAGCCCCCTCCTAGGGCCCTACGAGCAGTACTTC.

The chain uses TRBV5-1 and TRBJ2-3; D is unresolved. V lost 3 bases, J lost 2 bases, and 10 bases lay in between. The CDR3 totals 14 residues. Germline V gives CDR1 SGHRS, CDR2 YFSETQ. The CDR3 region is CASSSALFTDTQYF. The CDR3 DNA sequence: TGCGCCAGCAGCTCGGCGTTGTTCACAGATACGCAGTATTTT. Together with reference TRBV5-1 and TRBJ2-3, the CDR3 gives the full variable domain: KAGVTQTPRYLIKTRGQQVTLSCSPISGHRSVSWYQQTPGQGLQFLFEYFSETQRNKGNFPGRFSGRQFSNSRSEMNVSTLELGDSALYLCASSSALFTDTQYFGPGTRLTVL.

This chain joins TRBV5-1 and TRBJ1-2; D is undetermined. CDR1 is SGHRS, CDR2 YFSETQ, per germline. Trimming shortened V by 0 bases and J by 0 bases, and 9 bases separated the two germline ends. The CDR3 spans 15 residues. The CDR3 DNA reads as TGCGCCAGCAGCTTGGTAGTGGGAGCTAACTATGGCTACACCTTC. Protein: CASSLVVGANYGYTF.

The chain carries TRBV30 and TRBJ2-2; D possibly matches TRBD1 or TRBD2 (5 bases each). CDR3 length: 16 residues. V lost 0 bases to trimming and J lost 3 bases, with 14 bases between them. CDR1 and CDR2 (germline): GTSNPN, SVGIG (reference sequence). CDR3 in amino acids: CAWSVPGTVYTGELFF. The CDR3 DNA reads as TGTGCCTGGAGTGTACCCGGGACGGTATACACCGGGGAGCTGTTTTTT.

The chain uses TRBV15 and TRBJ2-5; D is uncertain. The CDR3 covers 12 residues. Germline V gives CDR1 LNHNV, CDR2 YYDKDF (reference sequence). The ends were cut back, 2 bases at V and 11 bases at J, with 12 bases in the middle. CDR3 bases: TGTGCCACCAGCAGAACAAAAGAGAGGCAGTACTTC. It specifies CATSRTKERQYF.

Written as DNA, the CDR3 is TGTGCCAACACGTCGGGGGGCAAAAACATTCAGTACTTC. It yields the protein CANTSGGKNIQYF. V is TRBV7-9 and J is TRBJ2-4, with TRBD2 matching 7 bases. The ends lost 10 bases at V and 3 bases at J; junction bases unmatched: 6. CDR3 length: 13 residues. Germline CDR1 reads SEHNR; CDR2 reads FQNEAQ (reference sequence). The variable domain in full, completed from reference TRBV7-9 and TRBJ2-4, reads DTGVSQNPRHKITKRGQNVTFRCDPISEHNRLYWYRQTLGQGPEFLTYFQNEAQLEKSRLLSDRFSAERPKGSFSTLEIQRTEQGDSAMYLCANTSGGKNIQYFGAGTRLSVL.

The CDR3 region has the DNA TGTGCCAGCAGTCTGTACGGGGCCTTAGGGGAAAAACTGTTTTTT. Translation: CASSLYGALGEKLFF. J is TRBJ1-4 and V is TRBV7-6; D may be TRBD1 (5 bases). CDR1 SGHVS and CDR2 FNYEAQ come from the germline V gene. Trimming left V 6 bases short and J 8 bases short, with 19 bases between. The CDR3 covers 15 residues.

The CDR3 DNA sequence: TGTGCCAGCAGCTTACAGGGGGCATACACCGGGGAGCTGTTTTTT. It translates to CASSLQGAYTGELFF. The chain has TRBV7-8 and TRBJ2-2, with 8 positions matching TRBD1. Germline trimming cut 2 bases from V and 3 bases from J; bases unmatched to any gene: 2. The length of the CDR3 is 15 residues. Per the germline V gene, CDR1 is SGHVS and CDR2 is FQNEAQ.

The CDR3 reads CASSSKETRRDHNEQFF. The CDR3 DNA reads TGTGCCAGCAGCTCCAAAGAAACACGGCGGGATCACAATGAGCAGTTCTTC. The chain recombines TRBV5-4 with TRBJ2-1; D possibly corresponds to TRBD2 (6 bases). V lost 3 bases and J lost 5, with 21 bases in between. Germline loops: CDR1 SGHNT, CDR2 YYREEE (reference sequence). The CDR3 consists of 17 residues.

The chain has TRBV15 and TRBJ2-1; maybe TRBD2 (5 bases). In germline, CDR1 is LNHNV, CDR2 YYDKDF (reference sequence). The CDR3 extends over 16 amino acids. V shed 0 bases and J shed 6 bases, with 15 bases lying between them. The CDR3 region has the DNA TGTGCCACCAGCAGAGATCCAGCGGACCGCCCCAATGAGCAGTTCTTC. Translation gives CATSRDPADRPNEQFF. The full variable domain, with the rest looked up from reference TRBV15 and TRBJ2-1, is DAMVIQNPRYQVTQFGKPVTLSCSQTLNHNVMYWYQQKSSQAPKLLFHYYDKDFNNEADTPDNFQSRRPNTSFCFLDIRSPGLGDTAMYLCATSRDPADRPNEQFFGPGTRLTVL.